The sequence of this TCR beta chain was determined in a study of control samples from healthy donors and cancer patients. Sequenced by immunoSEQ multiplex PCR; TCRdb stores in-frame clones only, minus some. The sample lists fewer than 120,000 clones, 70% to 90% seen once, with less than 4% in the top ten. Per the germline V gene, CDR1 is SGHRS and CDR2 is YFSETQ. The CDR3 has 16 amino acids. Unmatched junction bases numbered 5, after V lost 0 bases and J lost 0 bases. This clone was picked up one time. The sequenced material came from PBMCs. V usage is TRBV5-1 and J usage is TRBJ1-2; 7 bases line up with TRBD1. This TCR was sampled from a woman between 55 and 75 years old with lung cancer. CDR3 in amino acids: CASSLGDSAANYGYTF. The DNA of the CDR3 is TGCGCCAGCAGCTTGGGGGACAGTGCAGCTAACTATGGCTACACCTTC.